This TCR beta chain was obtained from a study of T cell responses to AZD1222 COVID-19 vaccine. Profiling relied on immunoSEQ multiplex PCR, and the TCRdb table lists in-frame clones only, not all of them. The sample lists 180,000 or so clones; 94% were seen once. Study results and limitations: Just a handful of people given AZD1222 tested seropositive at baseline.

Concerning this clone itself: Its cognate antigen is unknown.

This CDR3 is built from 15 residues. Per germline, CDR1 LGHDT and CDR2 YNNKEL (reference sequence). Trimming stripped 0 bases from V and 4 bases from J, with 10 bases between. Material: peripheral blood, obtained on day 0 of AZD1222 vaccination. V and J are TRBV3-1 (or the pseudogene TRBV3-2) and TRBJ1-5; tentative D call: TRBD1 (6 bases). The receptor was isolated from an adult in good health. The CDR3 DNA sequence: TGTGCCAGCAGCCAAGATGGACAGATGAATCAGCCCCAGCATTTT. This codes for CASSQDGQMNQPQHF.